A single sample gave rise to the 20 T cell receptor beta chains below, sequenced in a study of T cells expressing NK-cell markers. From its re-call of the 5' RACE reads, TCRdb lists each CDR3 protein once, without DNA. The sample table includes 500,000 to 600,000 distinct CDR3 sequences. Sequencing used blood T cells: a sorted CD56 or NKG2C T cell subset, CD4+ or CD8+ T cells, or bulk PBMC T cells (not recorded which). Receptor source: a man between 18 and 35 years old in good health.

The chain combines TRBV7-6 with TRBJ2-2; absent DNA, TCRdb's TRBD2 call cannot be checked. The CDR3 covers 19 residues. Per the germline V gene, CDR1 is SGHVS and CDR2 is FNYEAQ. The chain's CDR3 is CASSLEVGLAGVGTGELFF.

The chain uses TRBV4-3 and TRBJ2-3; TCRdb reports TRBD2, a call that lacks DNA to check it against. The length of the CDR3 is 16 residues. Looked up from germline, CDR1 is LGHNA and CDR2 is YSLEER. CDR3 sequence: CASSRGAASGSSTQYF.

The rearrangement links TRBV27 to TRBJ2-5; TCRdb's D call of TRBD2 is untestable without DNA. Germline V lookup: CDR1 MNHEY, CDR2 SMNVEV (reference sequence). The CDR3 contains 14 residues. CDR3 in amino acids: CASSWDYGSETQYF.

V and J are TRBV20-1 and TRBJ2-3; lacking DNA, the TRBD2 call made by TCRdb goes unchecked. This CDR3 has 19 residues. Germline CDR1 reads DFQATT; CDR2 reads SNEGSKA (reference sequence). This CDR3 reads CSARDSQRERSVNTDTQYF.

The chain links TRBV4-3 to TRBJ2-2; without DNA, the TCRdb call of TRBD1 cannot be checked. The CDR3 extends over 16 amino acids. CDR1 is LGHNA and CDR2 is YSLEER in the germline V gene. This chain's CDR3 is CASSQGATGGSGELFF.

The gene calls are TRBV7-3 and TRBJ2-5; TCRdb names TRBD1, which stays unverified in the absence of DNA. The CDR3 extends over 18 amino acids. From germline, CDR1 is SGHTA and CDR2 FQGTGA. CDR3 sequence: CASSLSPSQGDLRETQYF.

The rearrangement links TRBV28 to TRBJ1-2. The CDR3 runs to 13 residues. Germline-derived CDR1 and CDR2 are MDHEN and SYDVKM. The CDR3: CASSPTWTGGYTF.

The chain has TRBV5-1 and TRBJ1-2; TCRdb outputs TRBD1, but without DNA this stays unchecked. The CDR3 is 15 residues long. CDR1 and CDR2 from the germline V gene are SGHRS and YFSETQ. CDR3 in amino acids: CASSLGTESLYGYTF.

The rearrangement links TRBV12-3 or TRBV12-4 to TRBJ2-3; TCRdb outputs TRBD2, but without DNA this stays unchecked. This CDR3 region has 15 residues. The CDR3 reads CASSLGLAAGDTQYF.

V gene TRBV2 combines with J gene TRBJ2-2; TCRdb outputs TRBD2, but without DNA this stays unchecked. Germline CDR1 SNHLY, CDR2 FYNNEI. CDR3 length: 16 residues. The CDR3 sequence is CASSDSGVARAGELFF.

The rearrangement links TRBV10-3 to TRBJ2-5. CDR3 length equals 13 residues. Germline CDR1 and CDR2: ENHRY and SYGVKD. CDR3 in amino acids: CAISEEMGETQYF.

The CDR3 here is CASSFGLAGRYSSYEQYF. The chain uses TRBV5-1 and TRBJ2-7; the D call from TCRdb, TRBD2, cannot be confirmed without DNA. The germline V gene encodes CDR1 SGHRS and CDR2 YFSETQ. This CDR3 contains 18 residues. Looking up the rest from reference TRBV5-1 and TRBJ2-7 gives the full variable domain: KAGVTQTPRYLIKTRGQQVTLSCSPISGHRSVSWYQQTPGQGLQFLFEYFSETQRNKGNFPGRFSGRQFSNSRSEMNVSTLELGDSALYLCASSFGLAGRYSSYEQYFGPGTRLTVT.

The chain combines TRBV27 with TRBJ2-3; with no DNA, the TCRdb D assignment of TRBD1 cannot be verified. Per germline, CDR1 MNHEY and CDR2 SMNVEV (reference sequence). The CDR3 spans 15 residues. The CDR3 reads CASTIRDRGTDTQYF.

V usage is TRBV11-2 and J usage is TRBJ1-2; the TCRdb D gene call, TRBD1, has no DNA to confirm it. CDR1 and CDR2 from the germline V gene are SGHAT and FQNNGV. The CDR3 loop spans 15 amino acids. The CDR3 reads CASSLSGDPNYGYTF.

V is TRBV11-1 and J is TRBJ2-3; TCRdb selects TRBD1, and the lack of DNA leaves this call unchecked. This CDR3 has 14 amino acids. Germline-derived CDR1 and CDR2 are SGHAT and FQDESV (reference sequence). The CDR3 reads CASSPGTSMNTQYF.

This CDR3 is CASSALAGADTQYF. The chain couples TRBV6-4 to TRBJ2-3; TCRdb calls TRBD2, which cannot be checked without DNA. Germline CDR1 and CDR2: MRHNA and SNTAGT. The CDR3 is 14 amino acids.

CDR3 region: CASGGQGMSPLHF. This chain connects TRBV2 to TRBJ1-6; no DNA is available, so the TRBD1 call from TCRdb remains unchecked. This CDR3 has 13 amino acids. The V gene's germline CDR1 is SNHLY and CDR2 FYNNEI.

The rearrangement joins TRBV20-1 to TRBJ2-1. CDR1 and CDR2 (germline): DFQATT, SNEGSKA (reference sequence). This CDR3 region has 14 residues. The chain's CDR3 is CSARDSGRYNEQFF.

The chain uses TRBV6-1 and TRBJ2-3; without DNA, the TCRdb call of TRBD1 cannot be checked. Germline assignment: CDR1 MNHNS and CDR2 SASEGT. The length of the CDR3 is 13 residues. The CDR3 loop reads CAGGARATDTQYF.

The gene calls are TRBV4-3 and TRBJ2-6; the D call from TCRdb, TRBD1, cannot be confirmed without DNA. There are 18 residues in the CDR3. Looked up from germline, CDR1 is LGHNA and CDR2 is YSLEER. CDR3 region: CASSTGQGIYAGANVLTF.